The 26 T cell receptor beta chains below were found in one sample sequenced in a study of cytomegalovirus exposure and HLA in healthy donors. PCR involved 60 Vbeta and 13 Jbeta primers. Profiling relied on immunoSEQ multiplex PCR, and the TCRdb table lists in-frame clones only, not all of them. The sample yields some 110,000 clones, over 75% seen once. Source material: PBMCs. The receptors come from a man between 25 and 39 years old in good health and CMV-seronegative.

The CDR3 DNA sequence: TGCGCCAGCAGCCTTGGACAGGGCACACTCCACTCCTACAATGAGCAGTTCTTC. This codes for CASSLGQGTLHSYNEQFF. The J gene is TRBJ2-1, the V gene TRBV5-1, with 8 bases lining up with TRBD1. Germline V gene data show CDR1 as SGHRS and CDR2 as YFSETQ. The CDR3 loop spans 18 amino acids. V dropped 4 bases and J dropped 0; count of bases not matched to a gene: 12.

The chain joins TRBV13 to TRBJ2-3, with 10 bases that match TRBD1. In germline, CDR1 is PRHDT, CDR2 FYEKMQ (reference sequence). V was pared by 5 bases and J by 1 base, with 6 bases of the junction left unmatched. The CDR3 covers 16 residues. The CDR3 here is CASSTGQGGGTDTQYF. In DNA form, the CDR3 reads TGTGCCAGCAGCACCGGACAGGGGGGTGGCACAGATACGCAGTATTTT.

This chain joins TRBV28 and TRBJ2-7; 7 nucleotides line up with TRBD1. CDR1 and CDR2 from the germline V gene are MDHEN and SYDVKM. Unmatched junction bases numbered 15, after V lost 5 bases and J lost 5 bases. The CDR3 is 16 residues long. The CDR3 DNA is TGTGCCAGCAGTCCTAGGGCAGGGGGTATTTGGAACGAGCAGTACTTC. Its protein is CASSPRAGGIWNEQYF.

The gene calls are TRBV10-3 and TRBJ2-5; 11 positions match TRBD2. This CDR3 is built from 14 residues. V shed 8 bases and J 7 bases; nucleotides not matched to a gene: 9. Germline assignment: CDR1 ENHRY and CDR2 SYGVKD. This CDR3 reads CAISPSGGIGTQYF. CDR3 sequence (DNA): TGTGCCATCTCTCCTAGCGGGGGGATCGGGACCCAGTACTTC.

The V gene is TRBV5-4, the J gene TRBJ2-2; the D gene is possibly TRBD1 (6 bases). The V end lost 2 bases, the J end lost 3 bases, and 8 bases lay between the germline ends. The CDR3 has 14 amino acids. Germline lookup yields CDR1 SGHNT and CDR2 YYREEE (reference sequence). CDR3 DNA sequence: TGTGCCAGCAGCTTCAGGGGATACACCGGGGAGCTGTTTTTT. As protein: CASSFRGYTGELFF.

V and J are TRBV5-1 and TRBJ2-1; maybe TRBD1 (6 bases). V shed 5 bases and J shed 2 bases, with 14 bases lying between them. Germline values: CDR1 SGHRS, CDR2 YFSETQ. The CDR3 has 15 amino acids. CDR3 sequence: CASSLGTPTYNEQFF. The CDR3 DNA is TGCGCCAGCAGTCTAGGGACACCTACCTACAATGAGCAGTTCTTC.

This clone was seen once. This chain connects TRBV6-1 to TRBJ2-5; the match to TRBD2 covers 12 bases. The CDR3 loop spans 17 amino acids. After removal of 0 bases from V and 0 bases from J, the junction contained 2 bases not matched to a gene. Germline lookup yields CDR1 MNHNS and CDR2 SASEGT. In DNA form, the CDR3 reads TGTGCCAGCAGTGAAGCGTGGACTAGCGGGGACCAAGAGACCCAGTACTTC. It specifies CASSEAWTSGDQETQYF.

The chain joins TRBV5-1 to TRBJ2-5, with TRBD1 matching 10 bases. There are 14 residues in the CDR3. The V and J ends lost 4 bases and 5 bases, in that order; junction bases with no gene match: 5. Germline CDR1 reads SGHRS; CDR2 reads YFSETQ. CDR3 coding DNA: TGCGCCAGCAGCAGGGGACAGGGGTTTGAGACCCAGTACTTC. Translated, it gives CASSRGQGFETQYF.

CDR3 sequence reads: CASSSLKTGKGSPLHF. The CDR3 region has the DNA TGTGCCAGCTCTTCTTTAAAGACAGGGAAGGGTTCACCCCTCCACTTT. The V call is TRBV18, the J call TRBJ1-6; 7 bases match TRBD1. This CDR3 contains 16 residues. Germline V gene lookup returns CDR1 KGHSH and CDR2 LQKENI. V lost 6 bases and J lost 9; bases outside the gene matches: 14. The entire variable domain, with the rest obtained from reference TRBV18 and TRBJ1-6, is as follows: NAGVMQNPRHLVRRRGQEARLRCSPMKGHSHVYWYRQLPEEGLKFMVYLQKENIIDESGMPKERFSAEFPKEGPSILRIQQVVRGDSAAYFCASSSLKTGKGSPLHFGNGTRLTVT.

CDR3 sequence reads: CASSFSVGNTIYF. CDR3 nucleotide sequence: TGTGCCAGCAGCTTTAGTGTAGGAAACACCATATATTTT. This chain connects TRBV28 to TRBJ1-3; D is unresolved. Trimming took off 6 bases at V and 4 bases at J, with 10 bases between the two ends. The V gene's germline CDR1 is MDHEN and CDR2 SYDVKM. The CDR3 has 13 residues.

For the CDR3, the DNA is TGTGCCAGCAGCTTGGTGGGGGGGATGAACACTGAAGCTTTCTTT. As protein: CASSLVGGMNTEAFF. The chain carries TRBV5-8 and TRBJ1-1; D might be TRBD1 (5 bases). CDR1 is SGHTS and CDR2 is YDEGEE in the germline V gene. The CDR3 length is 15 residues. V lost 0 bases to trimming and J lost 0 bases, with 9 bases between them.

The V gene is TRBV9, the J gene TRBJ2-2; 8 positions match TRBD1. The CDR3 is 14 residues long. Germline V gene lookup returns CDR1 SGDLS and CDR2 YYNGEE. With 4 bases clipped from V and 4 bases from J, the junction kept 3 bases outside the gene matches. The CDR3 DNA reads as TGTGCCAGCAGCTTAACAGGGGGCACCGGGGAGCTGTTTTTT. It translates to CASSLTGGTGELFF.

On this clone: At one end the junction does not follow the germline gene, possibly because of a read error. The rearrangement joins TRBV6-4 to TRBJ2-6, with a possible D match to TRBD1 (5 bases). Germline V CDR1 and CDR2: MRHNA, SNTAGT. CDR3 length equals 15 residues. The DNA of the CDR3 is TGTGCCAGCAGTGACGCTCGCTCTGGGGCCAACGGCCTGACTTTC. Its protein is CASSDARSGANGLTF.

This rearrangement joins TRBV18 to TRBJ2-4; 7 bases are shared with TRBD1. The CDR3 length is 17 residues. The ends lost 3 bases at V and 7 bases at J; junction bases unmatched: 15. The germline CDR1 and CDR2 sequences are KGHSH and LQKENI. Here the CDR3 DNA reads TGTGCCAGCTCACCTGCTCTGAGGGGGCTAAGAGTGAACATTCAGTACTTC. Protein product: CASSPALRGLRVNIQYF.

CDR3 region: CAISEGTGGNTEAFF. DNA of the CDR3: TGTGCCATCAGTGAAGGTACAGGGGGGAACACTGAAGCTTTCTTT. The V gene is TRBV10-3, the J gene TRBJ1-1, with 8 bases fitting TRBD1. Germline loops: CDR1 ENHRY, CDR2 SYGVKD. This CDR3 is built from 15 residues. J was trimmed by 1 base and V by 3 bases; bases with no gene match: 4.

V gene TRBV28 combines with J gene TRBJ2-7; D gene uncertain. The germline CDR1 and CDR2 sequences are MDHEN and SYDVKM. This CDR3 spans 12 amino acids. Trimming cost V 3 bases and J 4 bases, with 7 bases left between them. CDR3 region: CASSFTEYEQYF. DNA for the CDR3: TGTGCCAGCAGTTTCACAGAGTACGAGCAGTACTTC.

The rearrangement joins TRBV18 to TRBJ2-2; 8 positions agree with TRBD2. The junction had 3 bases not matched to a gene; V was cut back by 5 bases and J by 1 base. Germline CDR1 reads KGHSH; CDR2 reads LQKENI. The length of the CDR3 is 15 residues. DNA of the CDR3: TGTGCCAGCTCATCGCTAGCGGGGAACACCGGGGAGCTGTTTTTT. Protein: CASSSLAGNTGELFF.

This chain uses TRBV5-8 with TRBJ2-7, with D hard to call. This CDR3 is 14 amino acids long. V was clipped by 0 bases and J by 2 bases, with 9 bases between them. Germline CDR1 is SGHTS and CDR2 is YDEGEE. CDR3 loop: CASSLAGTTYEQYF. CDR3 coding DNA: TGTGCCAGCAGCTTGGCGGGTACTACCTACGAGCAGTACTTC.

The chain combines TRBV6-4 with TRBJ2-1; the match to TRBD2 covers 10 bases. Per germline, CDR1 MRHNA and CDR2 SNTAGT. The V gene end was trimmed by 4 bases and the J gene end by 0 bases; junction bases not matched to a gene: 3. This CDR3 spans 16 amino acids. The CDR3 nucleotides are TGTGCCAGCAGTGTCCTAGCGGGGGCCTCCTACAATGAGCAGTTCTTC. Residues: CASSVLAGASYNEQFF.

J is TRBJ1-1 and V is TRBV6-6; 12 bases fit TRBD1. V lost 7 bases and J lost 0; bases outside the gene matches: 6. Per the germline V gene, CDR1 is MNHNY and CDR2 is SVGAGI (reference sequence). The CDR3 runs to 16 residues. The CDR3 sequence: CASKRGTGGLNTEAFF. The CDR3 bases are TGTGCCAGCAAAAGGGGGACAGGGGGCTTGAACACTGAAGCTTTCTTT.

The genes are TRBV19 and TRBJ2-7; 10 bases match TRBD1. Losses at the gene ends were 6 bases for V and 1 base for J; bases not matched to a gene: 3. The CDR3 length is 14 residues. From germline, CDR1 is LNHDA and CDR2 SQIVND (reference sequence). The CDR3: CASRWDRGSYEQYF. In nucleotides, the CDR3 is TGTGCCAGTAGATGGGACAGGGGTTCCTACGAGCAGTACTTC.

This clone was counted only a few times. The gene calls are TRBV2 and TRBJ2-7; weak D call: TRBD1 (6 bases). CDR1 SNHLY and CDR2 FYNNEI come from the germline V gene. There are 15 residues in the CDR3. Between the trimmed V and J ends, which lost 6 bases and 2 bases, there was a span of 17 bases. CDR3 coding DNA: TGTGCCAGCAGGCCCGGGACACTCACTCCCTACGAGCAGTACTTC. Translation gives CASRPGTLTPYEQYF.

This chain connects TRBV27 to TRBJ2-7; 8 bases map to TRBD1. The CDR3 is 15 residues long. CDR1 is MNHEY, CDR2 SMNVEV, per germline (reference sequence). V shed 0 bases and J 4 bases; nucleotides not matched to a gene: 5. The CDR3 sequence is CASSLSWQGAYEQYF. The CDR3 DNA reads TGTGCCAGCAGTTTATCGTGGCAGGGGGCTTACGAGCAGTACTTC.

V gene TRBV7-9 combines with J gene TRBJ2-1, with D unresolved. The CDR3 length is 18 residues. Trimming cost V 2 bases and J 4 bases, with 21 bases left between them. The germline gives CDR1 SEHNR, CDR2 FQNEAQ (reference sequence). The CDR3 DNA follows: TGTGCCAGCAGCTTAATCGACCGTCAAAGGCTCGGGTACAATGAGCAGTTCTTC. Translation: CASSLIDRQRLGYNEQFF.

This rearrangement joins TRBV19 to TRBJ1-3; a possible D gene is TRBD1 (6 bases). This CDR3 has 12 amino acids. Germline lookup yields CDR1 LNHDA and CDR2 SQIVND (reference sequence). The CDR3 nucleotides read TGTGCAGTAGGACAGTACGGAAACACCATATATTTT. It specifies CAVGQYGNTIYF.

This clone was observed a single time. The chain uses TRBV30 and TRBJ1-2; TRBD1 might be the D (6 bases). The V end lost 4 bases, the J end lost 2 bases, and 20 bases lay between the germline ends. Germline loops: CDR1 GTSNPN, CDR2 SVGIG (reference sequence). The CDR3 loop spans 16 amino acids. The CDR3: CAWTGAGFGGNYGYTF. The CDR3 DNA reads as TGTGCCTGGACAGGGGCGGGCTTCGGGGGGAACTATGGCTACACCTTC.